Presented here are 8 T cell receptor beta chains from one specimen sequenced in a study of T-cell memory formation after mild COVID-19. TCRdb fed the 5' RACE reads into MiXCR, producing one record per CDR3 protein. The sample holds around 50,000 distinct CDR3 sequences, about 28% seen once. The sample consisted of PBMCs or a T cell subset sorted from them (not recorded which). Every receptor here comes from a man in his late teens or twenties who had mild COVID-19 (a few samples of this study predate the infection). Cell type and time point are not known.

This clonotype rates as medium-sized. This sequence joins TRBV6-6 and TRBJ2-3, with D maybe TRBD1 (6 bases). Trimming took off 3 bases at V and 2 bases at J, with 21 bases between the two ends. Per germline, CDR1 MNHNY and CDR2 SVGAGI (reference sequence). The CDR3 sequence is 18 residues long. The CDR3 region is CASSYTSGGQRLTDTQYF. DNA of the CDR3: TGTGCCAGCAGTTATACCTCCGGAGGACAGCGTCTCACAGATACGCAGTATTTT.

The J gene is TRBJ1-2, the V gene TRBV6-6; D is undetermined. The CDR3 spans 13 residues. Between the trimmed V and J ends, which lost 4 bases and 1 base, there was a span of 7 bases. The germline V gene encodes CDR1 MNHNY and CDR2 SVGAGI (reference sequence). The CDR3 coding sequence is TGTGCCAGCAGTTTCGGCCTTAACTATGGCTACACCTTC. The encoded protein is CASSFGLNYGYTF.

Only a few counts were recorded for this clonotype. The rearrangement joins TRBV12-3 or TRBV12-4 to TRBJ2-6; D might be TRBD2 (6 bases). The ends were cut back, 5 bases at V and 4 bases at J, with 15 bases in the middle. There are 16 residues in the CDR3. Here the CDR3 DNA reads TGTGCCAGCAGTACCCCCTCGGGACTCGGGGCCAACGTCCTGACTTTC. This translates into CASSTPSGLGANVLTF.

In its sample, this clonotype was seen once. The CDR3 here is CASSLPSTGELFF. CDR3 DNA: TGTGCCAGCAGCTTACCGAGCACCGGGGAGCTGTTTTTT. The V call is TRBV7-6, the J call TRBJ2-2; unclear D gene. Germline loops: CDR1 SGHVS, CDR2 FNYEAQ. The CDR3 is 13 amino acids. Trimming cost V 2 bases and J 4 bases, with 5 bases left between them.

The chain carries TRBV11-1 and TRBJ2-3; possible D gene TRBD2, 5 bases. The CDR3 is 17 residues long. Germline CDR1 SGHAT, CDR2 FQDESV (reference sequence). V lost 5 bases and J 2 bases, leaving 20 bases between the germline ends. CDR3 nucleotides: TGTGCCAGCAGCCCTCGGAGACGACTACCCGACACAGATACGCAGTATTTT. As protein: CASSPRRRLPDTDTQYF.

By sample fraction, this clonotype is medium-sized (0.01 to 0.1%). The chain joins TRBV6-4 to TRBJ2-1; 10 nucleotides line up with TRBD2. The CDR3 totals 15 residues. Germline V lookup: CDR1 MRHNA, CDR2 SNTAGT. The V segment lost 0 bases and the J segment 6 bases; nucleotides outside the gene matches: 2. This CDR3 reads CASSDSAGGPNEQFF. The CDR3 DNA follows: TGTGCCAGCAGTGACTCAGCGGGGGGGCCCAATGAGCAGTTCTTC.

This chain connects TRBV6-4 to TRBJ2-3, with 9 nucleotides matching TRBD2. Trimming took 5 bases from V and 2 from J; bases not matched to a gene: 2. The germline V gene has CDR1 MRHNA and CDR2 SNTAGT. The CDR3 loop spans 14 amino acids. The CDR3 reads CASSRGGVTDTQYF. CDR3 nucleotides: TGTGCCAGCAGTCGCGGGGGGGTCACAGATACGCAGTATTTT.

CDR3 sequence (DNA): TGTGCCAGCAGTCCTGCCGATCATGAGCAGTTCTTC. Translating it yields CASSPADHEQFF. The chain couples TRBV12-3 or TRBV12-4 to TRBJ2-1; unclear D gene. The V end lost 5 bases, the J end lost 8 bases, and 10 bases lay between the germline ends. This CDR3 is 12 amino acids long.